This is a list of T cell receptor beta chains from one sample in a study of a mutant IDH1 vaccine in newly diagnosed glioma. Profiled with immunoSEQ multiplex PCR; TCRdb holds only in-frame clones, not every one. Of tens of thousands of clones in the sample, approximately 85% were seen once. Their specific antigens are unknown. The input for sequencing was PBMCs, taken from a glioma patient whose treatment included an IDH1 peptide vaccine. Receptors were obtained from a man aged 25 to 40 with glioma. Some clones in this sample may be carry-over from other donors' samples. The CDR3 runs from the conserved cysteine through the conserved F or W. A D gene is named only where the DNA matches it firmly. Some rows have no size entry. The others give once, few or many, or a class for an expanded clone.

>NA|TRBJ1-2|TRBV18|NA
TGTGCCAGCTCACCACTCGGGCCAGGGTCCACGCCTAACTATGGCTACACCTTC
CASSPLGPGSTPNYGYTF
>NA|TRBJ2-1|TRBV4-2|NA
TGTGCCAGCAGCCAGGATCCCCCAGGGATCAACAATGAGCAGTTCTTC
CASSQDPPGINNEQFF
>NA|TRBJ1-5|TRBV19|NA
TGTGCCAGTAGTATTTTTCGGGCTAACAATCAGCCCCAGCATTTT
CASSIFRANNQPQHF
>NA|TRBJ2-7|TRBV10-3|NA
TGTGCCATCAGTGAGTCGAGCAGTCGGGCCTACGAGCAGTACTTC
CAISESSSRAYEQYF
>once|TRBJ2-7|TRBV5-3|NA
TGTGCCAGAAGCTTGGCTAGCGTAAGATCCTACGAGCAGTACTTC
CARSLASVRSYEQYF
>NA|TRBJ2-7|TRBV19|NA
TGTGCCAGTAGTCCCCGAGGGGGGCGGTACGAGCAGTACTTC
CASSPRGGRYEQYF
>NA|TRBJ1-2|TRBV5-4|NA
TGTGCCAGCAGCTTGGGGACAGCCTATGGCTACACCTTC
CASSLGTAYGYTF
>NA|TRBJ2-7|TRBV18|NA
TGTGCCAGCTCACCGTCCCTGGACTACGAGCAGTACTTC
CASSPSLDYEQYF
>NA|TRBJ2-5|TRBV5-1|TRBD2
TGCGCCAGCAGCTTGAGCGGGAGTGTCGAGACCCAGTACTTC
CASSLSGSVETQYF
>NA|TRBJ1-2|TRBV4-1|NA
TGCGCCAGCAGCCACCCGCCTAGGTTGGGCCCGAGGTCGGCTAACTATGGCTACACCTTC
CASSHPPRLGPRSANYGYTF
>NA|TRBJ1-1|TRBV5-6|NA
TGTGCCAGCAGCGCCCGGACAGTCAGGCCACTGGCTTTCTTT
CASSARTVRPLAFF
>NA|TRBJ2-2|TRBV6-5|NA
TGTGCCAGCAGTGTGGGACCGGCGAACACCGGGGAGCTGTTTTTT
CASSVGPANTGELFF
>NA|TRBJ1-1|TRBV30|NA
TGTGCCTGGAGTCGGGACGGAGGGGCTGAAGCTTTCTTT
CAWSRDGGAEAFF
>NA|TRBJ2-5|TRBV19|NA
TGTGCCAGTAGTATAGGTGGAGGGACCGAGACCCAGTACTTC
CASSIGGGTETQYF
>NA|TRBJ2-3|TRBV5-1|NA
TGCGCCAGCAGCTCGCCGAGTTTAGATACGCAGTATTTT
CASSSPSLDTQYF
>NA|TRBJ2-3|TRBV7-2|TRBD2
TGTGCCAGCAGCTTATGGCGGGAGCCCACAGATACGCAGTATTTT
CASSLWREPTDTQYF
>NA|TRBJ1-6|TRBV5-1|NA
TGCGCCAGCAGCTCACAGGGTCTCTCCTATTCCGCTTCACCCCTCCACTTT
CASSSQGLSYSASPLHF
>NA|TRBJ2-7|TRBV4-2|NA
TGTGCCAGCAGCCAAGACATCGGGGGCTGGGACGAGCAGTACTTC
CASSQDIGGWDEQYF
>few|TRBJ2-7|TRBV5-1|TRBD1
TGCGCCAGCAGCTCCAACTCTAGACAGGGGGGTTCCGACGAGCAGTACTTC
CASSSNSRQGGSDEQYF
>NA|TRBJ2-3|TRBV19|NA
TGTGCCAGTAGTATCGGGGATACGCAGTATTTT
CASSIGDTQYF